One and the same sample provided the 21 T cell receptor beta chains below, sequenced in a study of shared clonotypes between healthy human individuals. TCRdb's table, derived via immunoSEQ multiplex PCR, lists solely in-frame clones and lacks some. The sample has 2 million to 2.5 million clones; 90% to 95% are singletons. Sequencing was done on a sample of naive CD4+ T cells from PBMCs. Subset reported: CD45RA+ positively selected. These receptors were collected from a man between 18 and 29 years old in good health. Some clones in this sample may be carry-over from other donors' samples.

This chain joins TRBV28 and TRBJ2-4; D gene ambiguous. With 4 bases removed from V and 0 bases from J, the gap between germline ends came to 13 bases. Germline CDR1 reads MDHEN; CDR2 reads SYDVKM. The CDR3 length is 16 residues. The DNA for the CDR3 is TGTGCCAGCAGTTCTCTCTTCTCGGTAGCCAAAAACATTCAGTACTTC. Its protein product is CASSSLFSVAKNIQYF.

This chain uses TRBV28 with TRBJ2-2; a possible D gene is TRBD2 (6 bases). Trimming pared 8 bases from V and 2 bases from J, leaving 12 bases between. CDR3 length equals 14 residues. CDR1 is MDHEN and CDR2 is SYDVKM in the germline V gene. CDR3 sequence (DNA): TGTGCCAGCCTTAGCGGAGACAACACCGGGGAGCTGTTTTTT. This codes for CASLSGDNTGELFF.

Only one count was recorded for this clone. V usage is TRBV2 and J usage is TRBJ2-3; 8 nucleotides agree with TRBD2. J lost 0 bases, V lost 6 bases, and 5 bases had no gene match. The CDR3 consists of 15 residues. Germline CDR1 and CDR2: SNHLY and FYNNEI. CDR3 DNA: TGTGCCAGCAGGGGACTAGACCTTAGCACAGATACGCAGTATTTT. Its protein product is CASRGLDLSTDTQYF.

The CDR3 nucleotides read TGTGCCACCTACTCCGGGGGGTATTTAGAGCAGTACTTC. This translates into CATYSGGYLEQYF. V and J are TRBV10-3 and TRBJ2-7, with 7 positions matching TRBD2. The CDR3 is made up of 13 amino acids. Germline lookup yields CDR1 ENHRY and CDR2 SYGVKD. The junction had 13 bases not matched to a gene; V was cut back by 10 bases and J by 7 bases.

V is TRBV28 and J is TRBJ1-2; 9 bases fit TRBD1. The V gene's germline CDR1 is MDHEN and CDR2 SYDVKM. This CDR3 comprises 15 residues. With V trimmed by 4 bases and J by 3 bases, 6 bases remained unmatched. This chain's CDR3 is CASSSTGGWDYGYTF. The CDR3, as DNA: TGTGCCAGCAGTTCAACAGGGGGCTGGGACTATGGCTACACCTTC.

The chain couples TRBV28 to TRBJ2-1, with 8 bases matching TRBD2. The length of the CDR3 is 17 residues. Unmatched junction bases numbered 10, after V lost 4 bases and J lost 2 bases. Germline values: CDR1 MDHEN, CDR2 SYDVKM. CDR3 sequence (DNA): TGTGCCAGCAGTTCTAACTTGGGCGGGAGGACCTACAATGAGCAGTTCTTC. Encoded protein: CASSSNLGGRTYNEQFF.

This chain joins TRBV2 and TRBJ2-7; D gene ambiguous. The CDR3 is 13 amino acids. Germline values: CDR1 SNHLY, CDR2 FYNNEI. Trimming removed 2 bases at V and 2 bases at J, with 7 bases between. This CDR3 is CASSELQTYEQYF. The CDR3 DNA reads as TGTGCCAGCAGTGAATTGCAGACCTACGAGCAGTACTTC. Filled out from reference TRBV2 and TRBJ2-7, the complete variable domain reads EPEVTQTPSHQVTQMGQEVILRCVPISNHLYFYWYRQILGQKVEFLVSFYNNEISEKSEIFDDQFSVERPDGSNFTLKIRSTKLEDSAMYFCASSELQTYEQYFGPGTRLTVT.

The CDR3 loop is CASSPPSGRAIGEQFF. CDR3 DNA sequence: TGTGCCAGCAGCCCCCCAAGCGGGAGGGCCATAGGGGAGCAGTTCTTC. The rearrangement uses TRBV11-2 and TRBJ2-1; 10 nucleotides line up with TRBD2. This CDR3 spans 16 amino acids. Germline V gene lookup returns CDR1 SGHAT and CDR2 FQNNGV. V shed 5 bases and J 10 bases; nucleotides not matched to a gene: 14.

The chain is built from TRBV9 and TRBJ2-7; 7 positions agree with TRBD2. Germline CDR1 and CDR2: SGDLS and YYNGEE. With V trimmed by 0 bases and J by 3 bases, 6 bases remained unmatched. The CDR3 is 15 amino acids. The CDR3 loop reads CASSVDGGSIYEQYF. The CDR3, as DNA: TGTGCCAGCAGCGTAGACGGCGGGAGTATCTACGAGCAGTACTTC.

This clone showed up just once. V usage is TRBV19 and J usage is TRBJ2-7; no definite D call. This CDR3 has 14 amino acids. The V gene's germline CDR1 is LNHDA and CDR2 SQIVND (reference sequence). Trimming took off 4 bases at V and 3 bases at J, with 13 bases between the two ends. CDR3 nucleotide sequence: TGTGCCAGTAGTACGGGCAGACTTAACTACGAGCAGTACTTC. Translating gives CASSTGRLNYEQYF. The whole variable domain, remainder taken from reference TRBV19 and TRBJ2-7, is DGGITQSPKYLFRKEGQNVTLSCEQNLNHDAMYWYRQDPGQGLRLIYYSQIVNDFQKGDIAEGYSVSREKKESFPLTVTSAQKNPTAFYLCASSTGRLNYEQYFGPGTRLTVT.

The genes are TRBV7-2 and TRBJ1-1; possible D gene TRBD1, 5 bases. From germline, CDR1 is SGHTA and CDR2 FQGNSA. The V end was cut by 3 bases, the J end by 7 bases, with 12 bases between. This CDR3 contains 13 residues. The CDR3 sequence: CASSLVRDVEAFF. CDR3 sequence (DNA): TGTGCCAGCAGCTTGGTCCGGGACGTTGAAGCTTTCTTT. Drawing the rest from reference TRBV7-2 and TRBJ1-1, the complete variable domain is GAGVSQSPSNKVTEKGKDVELRCDPISGHTALYWYRQSLGQGLEFLIYFQGNSAPDKSGLPSDRFSAERTGGSVSTLTIQRTQQEDSAVYLCASSLVRDVEAFFGQGTRLTVV.

The V call is TRBV4-1, the J call TRBJ1-4; D gene unclear. V was cut by 4 bases and J by 7 bases, with 16 bases left in between. The CDR3 runs to 15 residues. The V gene's germline CDR1 is MGHRA and CDR2 YSYEKL. The CDR3 loop is CASSPNGQIGEKLFF. The CDR3 DNA sequence: TGCGCCAGCAGCCCGAACGGCCAAATAGGTGAAAAACTGTTTTTT.

The chain couples TRBV7-2 to TRBJ2-7; the D call may be TRBD1 or TRBD2 (5 bases each). The CDR3 is 15 amino acids. V was trimmed by 1 base and J by 1 base, leaving 11 bases between them. CDR1 and CDR2 (germline): SGHTA, FQGNSA. The CDR3 sequence: CASSLGVWGSYEQYF. CDR3 coding DNA: TGTGCCAGCAGCTTAGGGGTCTGGGGGTCCTACGAGCAGTACTTC.

The rearrangement links TRBV6-1 to TRBJ2-3; the D is unclear. Trimming took off 2 bases at V and 4 bases at J, with 16 bases between the two ends. Germline V CDR1 and CDR2: MNHNS, SASEGT. There are 16 residues in the CDR3. The CDR3 DNA reads TGTGCCAGCAGTGAATACCACAACCTTAACGCAGATACGCAGTATTTT. This translates into CASSEYHNLNADTQYF.

The rearrangement uses TRBV6-5 and TRBJ1-2; D gene ambiguous. Per germline, CDR1 MNHEY and CDR2 SVGAGI. CDR3 size: 14 residues. V was pared by 0 bases and J by 4 bases, with 9 bases between. The chain's CDR3 is CASSYSREGYGYTF. The CDR3 coding sequence is TGTGCCAGCAGTTACTCAAGGGAGGGCTATGGCTACACCTTC.

V is TRBV6-1 and J is TRBJ2-5, with no clear D. CDR1 MNHNS and CDR2 SASEGT come from the germline V gene. V was cut by 4 bases and J by 5 bases, with 20 bases left in between. The CDR3 contains 16 residues. Written as DNA, the CDR3 is TGTGCCAGCAGTGCTCGCGGAGTCGTCCCATCCGAGACCCAGTACTTC. Translated, it gives CASSARGVVPSETQYF.

V and J are TRBV7-9 and TRBJ2-1; D might be TRBD2 (6 bases). CDR3 size: 15 residues. From germline, CDR1 is SEHNR and CDR2 FQNEAQ (reference sequence). V shed 1 base and J shed 5 bases, with 12 bases lying between them. The CDR3 coding sequence is TGTGCCAGCAGCTTAGTTCCTATAGCGGACAATGAGCAGTTCTTC. Residues: CASSLVPIADNEQFF.

The chain links TRBV13 to TRBJ2-7; maybe TRBD1 (6 bases). CDR1 and CDR2 (germline): PRHDT, FYEKMQ (reference sequence). Between the trimmed V and J ends, which lost 5 bases and 6 bases, there was a span of 26 bases. CDR3 length: 17 residues. In DNA, the CDR3 is TGTGCCAGCAGCAAAATACGAAACAGGGACCGAAGGGTCGAGCAGTACTTC. Its translation: CASSKIRNRDRRVEQYF.

This chain connects TRBV7-2 to TRBJ2-3, with no clear D. The CDR3 is made up of 14 amino acids. Deletions cut 3 bases from V and 0 bases from J, with 7 bases between. Germline lookup yields CDR1 SGHTA and CDR2 FQGNSA. Here the CDR3 reads CASSFLPSTDTQYF. CDR3 coding DNA: TGTGCCAGCAGCTTCCTACCAAGCACAGATACGCAGTATTTT.

Concerning this clone itself: Other DNA sequences in the sample encode the same CDR3. The chain links TRBV27 to TRBJ2-7; TRBD1 matches at 7 bases. The V and J ends lost 5 bases and 3 bases, in that order; junction bases with no gene match: 4. CDR3 length equals 13 residues. Germline V gene data show CDR1 as MNHEY and CDR2 as SMNVEV (reference sequence). In DNA form, the CDR3 reads TGTGCCAGCAGTAGAACAGGGGACTACGAGCAGTACTTC. It translates to CASSRTGDYEQYF.

The CDR3 nucleotides are TGTGCCTGGAGTTCTAAGGATACGCAGTATTTT. As protein: CAWSSKDTQYF. The V call is TRBV30, the J call TRBJ2-3; D gene unclear. Trimming shortened V by 2 bases and J by 6 bases, and 6 bases separated the two germline ends. The CDR3 length is 11 residues. Germline values: CDR1 GTSNPN, CDR2 SVGIG (reference sequence).